Below, 27 T cell receptor beta chains from the same sample are listed, as sequenced in a study of T-cell memory formation after mild COVID-19. TCRdb re-derived calls from the 5' RACE reads in MiXCR, one entry per CDR3 protein. The sample lists around 250,000 distinct CDR3 sequences, roughly a tenth seen once, with around 21% in the top ten. The sample comprised PBMCs or a T cell subset sorted from them (not recorded which). The receptors originated from a man aged 18-30 years who had mild COVID-19 (a few samples of this study predate the infection). Cell type and time point are not known.

This clonotype was detected a few times. The chain carries TRBV9 and TRBJ2-1, with 7 positions matching TRBD2. The J segment lost 1 base and the V segment lost 0 bases, leaving 1 base of the junction unmatched. The CDR3 sequence is 15 residues long. The germline gives CDR1 SGDLS, CDR2 YYNGEE. This CDR3 is CASSVAGGSYNEQFF. CDR3 sequence (DNA): TGTGCCAGCAGCGTAGCCGGGGGGTCCTACAATGAGCAGTTCTTC.

This clonotype was picked up a small number of times. The genes are TRBV7-9 and TRBJ2-5; 8 bases line up with TRBD2. The V gene end was trimmed by 5 bases and the J gene end by 1 base; junction bases not matched to a gene: 3. The length of the CDR3 is 14 residues. Germline V gene data show CDR1 as SEHNR and CDR2 as FQNEAQ (reference sequence). The chain's CDR3 is CASSVGLAQETQYF. CDR3 DNA sequence: TGTGCCAGCAGCGTAGGACTAGCCCAAGAGACCCAGTACTTC.

This clonotype was counted many times. The J gene is TRBJ2-2, the V gene TRBV9; D gene unclear. This CDR3 spans 13 amino acids. The V and J ends lost 2 bases and 4 bases respectively, with 6 bases between them. CDR1 SGDLS and CDR2 YYNGEE come from the germline V gene. In nucleotides, the CDR3 is TGTGCCAGCAGCGTCAGAGTCACCGGGGAGCTGTTTTTT. It codes for CASSVRVTGELFF.

There are a few counts of this clonotype. This rearrangement joins TRBV7-2 to TRBJ2-7, with no clear D. This CDR3 spans 14 amino acids. V was trimmed by 1 base and J by 2 bases, leaving 9 bases between them. Germline V CDR1 and CDR2: SGHTA, FQGNSA. The CDR3 coding sequence is TGTGCCAGCAGCTTAGGGGTCGTTCCCTACGAGCAGTACGTC. Translated, it gives CASSLGVVPYEQYV.

The chain joins TRBV3-1 to TRBJ1-1; D is unclear. Looked up from germline, CDR1 is LGHDT and CDR2 is YNNKEL (reference sequence). Trimming stripped 0 bases from V and 3 bases from J, with 11 bases between. The CDR3 is made up of 15 amino acids. CDR3 amino acids: CASSQDLVGDTEAFF. CDR3 nucleotide sequence: TGTGCCAGCAGCCAAGATCTTGTCGGGGACACTGAAGCTTTCTTT.

There are a few counts of this clonotype. V and J are TRBV5-1 and TRBJ1-5, with D possibly TRBD1 on 5 matching bases. The V end lost 4 bases, the J end lost 4 bases, and 12 bases lay between the germline ends. CDR1 and CDR2 (germline): SGHRS, YFSETQ. CDR3 length: 14 amino acids. CDR3 protein: CASSRGESNQPQHF. In nucleotides, the CDR3 is TGCGCCAGCAGCCGGGGGGAATCTAATCAGCCCCAGCATTTT.

This clonotype was recorded a few times. V usage is TRBV24-1 and J usage is TRBJ2-3, with D unclear. Germline V gene data show CDR1 as KGHDR and CDR2 as SFDVKD. The CDR3 is made up of 13 amino acids. Trimming removed 7 bases at V and 2 bases at J, with 9 bases between. The CDR3 DNA reads TGTGCCACCAGGAGGACGGACACAGATACGCAGTATTTT. Translation: CATRRTDTDTQYF.

This clonotype was found many times. The chain has TRBV12-3 or TRBV12-4 and TRBJ2-1, with 9 positions matching TRBD2. J lost 7 bases, V lost 2 bases, and 9 bases had no gene match. The CDR3 covers 16 residues. CDR3 in amino acids: CASSLSPRGGFNEQFF. CDR3 DNA sequence: TGTGCCAGCAGTTTATCTCCGCGGGGGGGCTTTAATGAGCAGTTCTTC.

This chain connects TRBV28 to TRBJ2-3; 8 bases line up with TRBD2. This CDR3 region has 13 residues. Germline V gene sequence: CDR1 MDHEN, CDR2 SYDVKM. The V segment lost 6 bases and the J segment 3 bases; nucleotides outside the gene matches: 2. CDR3 amino acids: CASRRGGTDTQYF. The DNA for the CDR3 is TGTGCCAGCAGACGCGGGGGGACAGATACGCAGTATTTT.

The chain couples TRBV5-6 to TRBJ1-5; a possible D gene is TRBD1 (5 bases). The CDR3 is 15 residues long. Germline V gives CDR1 SGHDT, CDR2 YYEEEE. Trimming took 4 bases from V and 7 from J, leaving 18 bases between them. The CDR3 spells CASSPQPGREQPQHF. The CDR3 DNA follows: TGTGCCAGCAGCCCCCAGCCAGGGCGAGAGCAGCCCCAGCATTTT.

This clonotype was seen a few times. The rearrangement links TRBV7-9 to TRBJ2-3; D uncertain. Germline V gene lookup returns CDR1 SEHNR and CDR2 FQNEAQ (reference sequence). This CDR3 contains 15 residues. Trimming shortened V by 5 bases and J by 1 base, and 13 bases separated the two germline ends. The CDR3 region is CASSRSPVGTDTQYF. The CDR3 DNA is TGTGCCAGCAGCCGATCCCCGGTGGGCACAGATACGCAGTATTTT.

The rearrangement joins TRBV7-6 to TRBJ2-4, with 7 bases aligning to TRBD1. Germline V lookup: CDR1 SGHVS, CDR2 FNYEAQ. This CDR3 has 15 amino acids. Trimming removed 5 bases from V and 7 bases from J; junction bases left unmatched: 11. CDR3 loop: CASSASYRGRNIQYF. The CDR3 region has the DNA TGTGCCAGCAGCGCCTCTTACAGGGGCCGGAACATTCAGTACTTC.

This clonotype was seen more than once but under ten times. The V call is TRBV20-1, the J call TRBJ1-1, with 7 bases matching TRBD1. The CDR3 loop spans 13 amino acids. The V gene's germline CDR1 is DFQATT and CDR2 SNEGSKA (reference sequence). V lost 6 bases and J lost 1; bases outside the gene matches: 5. The CDR3 nucleotides read TGCAGTGCCGAGGGACAGCCGAACACTGAAGCTTTCTTT. Protein sequence: CSAEGQPNTEAFF.

The chain is built from TRBV7-2 and TRBJ1-2; D unclear. This CDR3 is 13 amino acids long. CDR1 SGHTA and CDR2 FQGNSA come from the germline V gene. V was shortened by 2 bases and J by 5 bases, with 9 bases between the two germline ends. The CDR3 region has the DNA TGTGCCAGCAGCTTACACCAGGAGTATGGCTACACCTTC. Translation gives CASSLHQEYGYTF.

This clonotype came up a few times. V usage is TRBV7-2 and J usage is TRBJ1-5; the match to TRBD1 covers 7 bases. Trimming cost V 4 bases and J 3 bases; bases outside gene matches: 6. The length of the CDR3 is 15 residues. CDR1 SGHTA and CDR2 FQGNSA come from the germline V gene. The CDR3 DNA reads as TGTGCCAGCAGCTCAGGGGGACGGGACAATCAGCCCCAGCATTTT. Translated, it gives CASSSGGRDNQPQHF.

The chain uses TRBV7-2 and TRBJ1-5; 7 nucleotides line up with TRBD1. CDR3 length: 15 residues. Germline assignment: CDR1 SGHTA and CDR2 FQGNSA. The trim removed 4 bases at V and 5 bases at J, leaving 8 bases unmatched. The CDR3 spells CASSSGQAAYQPQHF. The CDR3, as DNA: TGTGCCAGCAGCTCAGGACAGGCCGCTTATCAGCCCCAGCATTTT.

Only a few counts were recorded for this clonotype. The chain has TRBV6-2 or TRBV6-3 and TRBJ2-4, with unresolved D. The CDR3 runs to 14 residues. The germline V gene has CDR1 MNHEY and CDR2 SVGEGT. Trimming stripped 5 bases from V and 6 bases from J, with 14 bases between. For the CDR3, the DNA is TGTGCCAGCAGTCCGGCCGGCGTCGGAAACATTCAGTACTTC. It specifies CASSPAGVGNIQYF.

This chain uses TRBV20-1 with TRBJ2-3; TRBD2 might be the D (7 bases). From germline, CDR1 is DFQATT and CDR2 SNEGSKA (reference sequence). V lost 5 bases, J lost 4 bases, and 13 bases lay in between. The CDR3 spans 13 residues. The CDR3 region is CSADPGGPDTQYF. The CDR3 bases are TGCAGTGCTGACCCGGGGGGCCCAGATACGCAGTATTTT.

This clonotype was seen repeatedly, ten times or more. The chain combines TRBV5-5 with TRBJ2-5; tentatively, D is TRBD1 (5 bases). The CDR3 runs to 15 residues. The germline V gene encodes CDR1 SGHKS and CDR2 YYEKEE (reference sequence). Trimming took off 4 bases at V and 2 bases at J, with 15 bases between the two ends. CDR3 in DNA: TGTGCCAGCAGCCCGTTGGGGCTGGAGCAAGAGACCCAGTACTTC. As protein: CASSPLGLEQETQYF.

This clonotype occurred a few times. V usage is TRBV5-1 and J usage is TRBJ1-1; D unclear. Germline V gives CDR1 SGHRS, CDR2 YFSETQ. CDR3 length: 14 amino acids. The V and J ends lost 2 bases and 7 bases respectively, with 15 bases between them. This CDR3 is CASSFGPGSVEAFF. CDR3 in DNA: TGCGCCAGCAGCTTTGGTCCGGGGTCGGTTGAAGCTTTCTTT.

This clonotype has a count of ten or more. The chain links TRBV5-1 to TRBJ2-1; D uncertain. The CDR3 covers 11 residues. Per the germline V gene, CDR1 is SGHRS and CDR2 is YFSETQ. Trimming took 3 bases from V and 9 from J, leaving 7 bases between them. The CDR3 bases are TGCGCCAGCAGCTGGGTGGGTGAGCAGTTCTTC. It yields the protein CASSWVGEQFF.

The V and J genes are TRBV2 and TRBJ2-2; no clear D. V gave up 9 bases and J gave up 0 bases, with 11 bases separating them. The CDR3 loop spans 14 amino acids. The germline V gene encodes CDR1 SNHLY and CDR2 FYNNEI. CDR3 in amino acids: CASGRPANTGELFF. CDR3 sequence (DNA): TGTGCCAGTGGTCGACCAGCGAACACCGGGGAGCTGTTTTTT.

The rearrangement links TRBV7-2 to TRBJ1-2; 7 nucleotides match TRBD1. CDR1 SGHTA and CDR2 FQGNSA come from the germline V gene. The CDR3 runs to 14 residues. Trimming at V came to 4 bases and at J to 5 bases, leaving 7 bases not matched to a gene. CDR3 loop: CASSSYDRVYGYTF. The CDR3 coding sequence is TGTGCCAGCAGCTCCTACGACAGGGTATATGGCTACACCTTC.

This clonotype was seen ten or more times. This sequence joins TRBV4-2 and TRBJ1-6; TRBD1 agrees at 11 bases. The CDR3 length is 16 residues. V was clipped by 0 bases and J by 9 bases; unmatched bases: 4. The germline CDR1 and CDR2 sequences are LGHNA and YNFKEQ. The CDR3 region has the DNA TGTGCCAGCAGCCAAGATCGGGGGACAGGGGGTTCACCCCTCCACTTT. Its protein product is CASSQDRGTGGSPLHF.

The V call is TRBV12-3 or TRBV12-4, the J call TRBJ2-2, with 9 nucleotides matching TRBD1. The trim removed 8 bases at V and 7 bases at J, leaving 8 bases unmatched. The CDR3 sequence is 14 residues long. As DNA, the CDR3 is TGTGCCAGCGGGAGGACAGGGGAATACGGGGAGCTGTTTTTT. Its translation: CASGRTGEYGELFF.

The V and J genes are TRBV18 and TRBJ1-4; possibly TRBD1 for D (5 bases). The CDR3 has 13 amino acids. The V end lost 5 bases, the J end lost 8 bases, and 12 bases lay between the germline ends. Germline loops: CDR1 KGHSH, CDR2 LQKENI. The CDR3 here is CASSGAGGEKLFF. CDR3 sequence (DNA): TGTGCCAGCTCAGGCGCGGGGGGAGAAAAACTGTTTTTT.

This clonotype was counted a few times. V and J are TRBV7-2 and TRBJ1-4; no firm D call. The CDR3 is made up of 13 amino acids. Looked up from germline, CDR1 is SGHTA and CDR2 is FQGNSA. Trimming left V 5 bases short and J 11 bases short, with 15 bases between. Here the CDR3 DNA reads TGTGCCAGCAGCCCGATCGGGATTGGGAAACTGTTTTTT. The encoded protein is CASSPIGIGKLFF. The full variable domain, its missing parts supplied by reference TRBV7-2 and TRBJ1-4, is GAGVSQSPSNKVTEKGKDVELRCDPISGHTALYWYRQSLGQGLEFLIYFQGNSAPDKSGLPSDRFSAERTGGSVSTLTIQRTQQEDSAVYLCASSPIGIGKLFFGSGTQLSVL.